This T cell receptor (beta chain) derives from a study of T cells in Graves' hyperthyroidism and ophthalmopathy. At the level of the study: The blood sample was taken at first diagnosis, before treatment began.

The CDR3 is 14 amino acids. Trimming took 3 bases from V and 6 from J, leaving 15 bases between them. From germline, CDR1 is SGHVS and CDR2 FNYEAQ. Each person with ophthalmopathy scored at least 3 on the Clinical Activity Score, reached NOSPECS grade 4 or higher, and had been ill under 3 months. The authors took PBMCs from 8 to 10 ml fresh peripheral blood. Amplification of TCR beta CDR3 regions used RNA as the template. In the first-round RT-PCR of the TCR CDR3, the HTBI primer set was used. From the multiplex PCR reads, TCRdb called clonotypes with MiXCR, one entry per CDR3 protein. In the table there are about 520,000 distinct CDR3 sequences, around 22% of which are singletons.

The V call is TRBV7-6, the J call TRBJ2-7; perhaps TRBD1 as D (5 bases). What was sequenced was blood. This receptor was identified in a woman aged 25 to 45 with Graves' ophthalmopathy. Here the CDR3 DNA reads TGTGCCAGCAGCTTGGGTCAGGGCGGTGGCGAGCAGTACTTC. Translated: CASSLGQGGGEQYF.